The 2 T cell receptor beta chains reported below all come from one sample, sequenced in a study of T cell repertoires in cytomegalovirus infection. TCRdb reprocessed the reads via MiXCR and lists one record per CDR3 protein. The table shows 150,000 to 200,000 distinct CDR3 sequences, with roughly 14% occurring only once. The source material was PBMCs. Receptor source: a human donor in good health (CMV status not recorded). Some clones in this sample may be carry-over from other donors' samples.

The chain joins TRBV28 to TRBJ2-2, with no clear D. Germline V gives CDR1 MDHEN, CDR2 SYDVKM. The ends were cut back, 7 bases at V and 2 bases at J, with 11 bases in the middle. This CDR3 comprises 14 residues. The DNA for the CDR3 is TGTGCCAGCATCTCGGTCCAAAACACCGGGGAGCTGTTTTTT. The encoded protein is CASISVQNTGELFF.

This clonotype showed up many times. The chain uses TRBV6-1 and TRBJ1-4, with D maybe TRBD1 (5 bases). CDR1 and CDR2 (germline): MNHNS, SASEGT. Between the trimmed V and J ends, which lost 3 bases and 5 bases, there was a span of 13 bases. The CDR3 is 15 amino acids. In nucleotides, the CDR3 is TGTGCCAGCAGTGAGACCGACAGACTAAATGAAAAACTGTTTTTT. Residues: CASSETDRLNEKLFF.